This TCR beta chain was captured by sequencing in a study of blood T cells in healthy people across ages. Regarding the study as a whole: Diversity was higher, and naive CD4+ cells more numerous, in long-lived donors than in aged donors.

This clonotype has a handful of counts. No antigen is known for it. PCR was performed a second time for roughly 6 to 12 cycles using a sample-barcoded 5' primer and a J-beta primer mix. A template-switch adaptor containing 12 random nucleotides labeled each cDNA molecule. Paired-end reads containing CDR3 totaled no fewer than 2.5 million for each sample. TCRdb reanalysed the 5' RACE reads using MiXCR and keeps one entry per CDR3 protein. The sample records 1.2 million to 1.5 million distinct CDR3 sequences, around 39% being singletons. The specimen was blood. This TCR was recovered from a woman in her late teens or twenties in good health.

The CDR3: CASSWAVSTPSSYNEQFF. DNA of the CDR3: TGTGCCAGCAGCTGGGCCGTTAGCACCCCTAGCTCCTACAATGAGCAGTTCTTC. This chain links TRBV7-9 with TRBJ2-1; D is uncertain. This CDR3 is 18 amino acids long. V dropped 4 bases and J dropped 0 bases, with 19 bases sitting between them. Germline assignment: CDR1 SEHNR and CDR2 FQNEAQ (reference sequence).